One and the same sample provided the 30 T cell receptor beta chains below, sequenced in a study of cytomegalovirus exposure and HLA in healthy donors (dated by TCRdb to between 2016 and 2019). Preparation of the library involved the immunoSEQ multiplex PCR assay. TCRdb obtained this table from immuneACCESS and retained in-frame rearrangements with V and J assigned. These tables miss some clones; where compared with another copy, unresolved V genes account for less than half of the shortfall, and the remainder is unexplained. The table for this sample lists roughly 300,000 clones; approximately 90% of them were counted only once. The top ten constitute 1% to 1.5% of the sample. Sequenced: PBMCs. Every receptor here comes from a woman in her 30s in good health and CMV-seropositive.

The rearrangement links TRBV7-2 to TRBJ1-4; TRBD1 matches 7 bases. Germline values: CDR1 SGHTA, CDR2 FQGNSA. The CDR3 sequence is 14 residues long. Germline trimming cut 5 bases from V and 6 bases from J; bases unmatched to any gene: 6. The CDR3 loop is CASSPGRGDEKLFF. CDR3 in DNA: TGTGCCAGCAGCCCCGGCAGGGGGGATGAAAAACTGTTTTTT. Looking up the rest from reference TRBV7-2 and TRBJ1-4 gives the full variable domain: GAGVSQSPSNKVTEKGKDVELRCDPISGHTALYWYRQSLGQGLEFLIYFQGNSAPDKSGLPSDRFSAERTGGSVSTLTIQRTQQEDSAVYLCASSPGRGDEKLFFGSGTQLSVL.

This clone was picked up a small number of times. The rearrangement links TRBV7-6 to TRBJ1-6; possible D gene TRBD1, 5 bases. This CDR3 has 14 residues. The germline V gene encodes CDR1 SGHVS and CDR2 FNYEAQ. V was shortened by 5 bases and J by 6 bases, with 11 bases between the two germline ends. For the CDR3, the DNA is TGTGCCAGCAGCCGAGGACAAGTTAATTCACCCCTCCACTTT. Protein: CASSRGQVNSPLHF.

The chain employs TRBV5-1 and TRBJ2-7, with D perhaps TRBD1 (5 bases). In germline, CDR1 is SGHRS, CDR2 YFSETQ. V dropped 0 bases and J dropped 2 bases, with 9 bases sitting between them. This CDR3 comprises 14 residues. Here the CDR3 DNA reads TGCGCCAGCAGCTTGGAGGGGTACGCCTACGAGCAGTACTTC. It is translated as CASSLEGYAYEQYF. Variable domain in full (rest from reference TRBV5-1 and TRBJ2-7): KAGVTQTPRYLIKTRGQQVTLSCSPISGHRSVSWYQQTPGQGLQFLFEYFSETQRNKGNFPGRFSGRQFSNSRSEMNVSTLELGDSALYLCASSLEGYAYEQYFGPGTRLTVT.

The DNA for the CDR3 is TGTGCCAGCACCGGGGGAGGTATTCAGCCCCAGCATTTT. Its translation: CASTGGGIQPQHF. This sequence joins TRBV28 and TRBJ1-5; tentatively, D is TRBD1 (5 bases). The V gene's germline CDR1 is MDHEN and CDR2 SYDVKM. This CDR3 is built from 13 residues. With 7 bases removed from V and 6 bases from J, the gap between germline ends came to 13 bases. The full variable domain, completed using reference TRBV28 and TRBJ1-5, is DVKVTQSSRYLVKRTGEKVFLECVQDMDHENMFWYRQDPGLGLRLIYFSYDVKMKEKGDIPEGYSVSREKKERFSLILESASTNQTSMYLCASTGGGIQPQHFGDGTRLSIL.

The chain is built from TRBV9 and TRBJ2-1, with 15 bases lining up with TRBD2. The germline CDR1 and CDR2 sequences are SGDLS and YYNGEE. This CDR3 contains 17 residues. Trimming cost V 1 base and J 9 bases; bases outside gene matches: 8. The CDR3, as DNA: TGTGCCAGCAGCGTAATACCGGGACTAGCGGGAGGAGTTGAGCAGTTCTTC. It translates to CASSVIPGLAGGVEQFF. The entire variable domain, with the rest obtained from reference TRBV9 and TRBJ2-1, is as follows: DSGVTQTPKHLITATGQRVTLRCSPRSGDLSVYWYQQSLDQGLQFLIQYYNGEERAKGNILERFSAQQFPDLHSELNLSSLELGDSALYFCASSVIPGLAGGVEQFFGPGTRLTVL.

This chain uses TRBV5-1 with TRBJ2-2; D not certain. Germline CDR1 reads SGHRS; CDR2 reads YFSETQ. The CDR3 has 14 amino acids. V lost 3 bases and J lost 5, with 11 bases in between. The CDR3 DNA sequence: TGCGCCAGCAGCTACACAGTTGGTACCGGGGAGCTGTTTTTT. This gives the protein CASSYTVGTGELFF.

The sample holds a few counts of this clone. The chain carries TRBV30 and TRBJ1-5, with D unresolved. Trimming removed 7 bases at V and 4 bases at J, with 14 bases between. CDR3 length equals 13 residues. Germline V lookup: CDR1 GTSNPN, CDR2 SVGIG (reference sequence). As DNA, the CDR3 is TGTGCCTACCGAGACCATGGGAATCAGCCCCAGCATTTT. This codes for CAYRDHGNQPQHF.

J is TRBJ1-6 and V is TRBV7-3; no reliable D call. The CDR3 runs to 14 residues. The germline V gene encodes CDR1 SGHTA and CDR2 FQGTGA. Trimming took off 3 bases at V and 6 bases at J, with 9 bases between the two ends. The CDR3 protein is CASSFEGANSPLHF. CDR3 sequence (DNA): TGTGCCAGCAGCTTTGAGGGCGCTAATTCACCCCTCCACTTT.

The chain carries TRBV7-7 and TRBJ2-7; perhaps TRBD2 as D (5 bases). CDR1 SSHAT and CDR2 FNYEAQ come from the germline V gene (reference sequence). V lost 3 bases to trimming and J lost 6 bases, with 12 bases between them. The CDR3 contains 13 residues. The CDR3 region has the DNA TGTGCCAGCAGCTTCGGGGTGTGGGCCGAGCAGTACTTC. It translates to CASSFGVWAEQYF.

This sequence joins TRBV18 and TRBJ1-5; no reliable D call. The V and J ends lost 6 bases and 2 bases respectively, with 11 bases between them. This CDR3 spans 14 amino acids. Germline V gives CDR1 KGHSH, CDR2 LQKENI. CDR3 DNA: TGTGCCAGCTCCCTCCAGAGAGGCAATCAGCCCCAGCATTTT. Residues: CASSLQRGNQPQHF. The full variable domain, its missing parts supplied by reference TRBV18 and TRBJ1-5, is NAGVMQNPRHLVRRRGQEARLRCSPMKGHSHVYWYRQLPEEGLKFMVYLQKENIIDESGMPKERFSAEFPKEGPSILRIQQVVRGDSAAYFCASSLQRGNQPQHFGDGTRLSIL.

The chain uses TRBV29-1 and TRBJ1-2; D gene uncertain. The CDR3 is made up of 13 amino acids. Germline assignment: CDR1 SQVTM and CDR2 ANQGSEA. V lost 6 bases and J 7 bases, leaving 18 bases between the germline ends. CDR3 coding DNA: TGCAGCGTGGGCCCCAGGAGCACACCTGGCTACACCTTC. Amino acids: CSVGPRSTPGYTF.

The CDR3 nucleotides are TGTGCCAGCAGTTTAGGGGCTTTGGGAGCTTTCTTT. Protein sequence: CASSLGALGAFF. The chain joins TRBV28 to TRBJ1-1, with a tentative D call TRBD1 (5 bases). Trimming took 2 bases from V and 10 from J, leaving 11 bases between them. The CDR3 is 12 residues long. Germline V CDR1 and CDR2: MDHEN, SYDVKM.

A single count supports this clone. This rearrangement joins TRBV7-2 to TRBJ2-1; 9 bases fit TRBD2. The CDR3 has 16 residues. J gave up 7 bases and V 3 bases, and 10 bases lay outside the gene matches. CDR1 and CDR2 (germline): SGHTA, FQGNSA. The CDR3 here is CASSFSPSGAINEQFF. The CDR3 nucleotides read TGTGCCAGCAGCTTTTCCCCTAGCGGGGCCATAAATGAGCAGTTCTTC.

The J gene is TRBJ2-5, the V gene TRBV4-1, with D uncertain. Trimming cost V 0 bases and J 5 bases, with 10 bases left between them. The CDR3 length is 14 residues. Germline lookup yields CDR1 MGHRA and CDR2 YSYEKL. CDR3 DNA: TGCGCCAGCAGCCAAGATCATAGCCTGGAGACCCAGTACTTC. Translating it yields CASSQDHSLETQYF.

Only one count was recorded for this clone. This CDR3 reads CASSLELQETQYF. The DNA for the CDR3 is TGTGCCAGCAGCTTAGAGTTGCAAGAGACCCAGTACTTC. The chain links TRBV7-8 to TRBJ2-5, with D unresolved. V was clipped by 1 base and J by 2 bases, with 5 bases between them. Germline V gives CDR1 SGHVS, CDR2 FQNEAQ. This CDR3 has 13 residues.

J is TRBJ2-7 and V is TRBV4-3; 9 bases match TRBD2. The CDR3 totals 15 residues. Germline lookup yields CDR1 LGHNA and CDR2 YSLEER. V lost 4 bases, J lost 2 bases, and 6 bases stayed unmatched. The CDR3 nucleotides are TGCGCCAGCAGCCGTCGACTAGCGGAGACCTACGAGCAGTACTTC. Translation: CASSRRLAETYEQYF.

The CDR3 protein is CASSVALAKNIQYF. CDR3 bases: TGTGCCAGCAGCGTAGCGCTAGCCAAAAACATTCAGTACTTC. V usage is TRBV2 and J usage is TRBJ2-4; D possibly corresponds to TRBD2 (5 bases). CDR1 and CDR2 (germline): SNHLY, FYNNEI. This CDR3 has 14 residues. V was trimmed by 6 bases and J by 0 bases, leaving 9 bases between them.

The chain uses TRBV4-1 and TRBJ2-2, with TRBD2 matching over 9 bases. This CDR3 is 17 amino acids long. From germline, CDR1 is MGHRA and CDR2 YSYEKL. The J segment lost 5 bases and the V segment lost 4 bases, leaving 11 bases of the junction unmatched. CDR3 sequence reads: CASSLTGTSYRTGELFF. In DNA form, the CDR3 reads TGCGCCAGCAGCCTTACCGGGACTAGCTATCGTACCGGGGAGCTGTTTTTT.

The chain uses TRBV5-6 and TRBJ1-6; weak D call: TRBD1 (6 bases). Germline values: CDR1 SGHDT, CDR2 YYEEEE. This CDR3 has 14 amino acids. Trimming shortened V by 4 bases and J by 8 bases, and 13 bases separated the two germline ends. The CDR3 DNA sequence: TGTGCCAGCAGCCCAGGGGTCCCCTATTCACCCCTCCACTTT. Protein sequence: CASSPGVPYSPLHF.

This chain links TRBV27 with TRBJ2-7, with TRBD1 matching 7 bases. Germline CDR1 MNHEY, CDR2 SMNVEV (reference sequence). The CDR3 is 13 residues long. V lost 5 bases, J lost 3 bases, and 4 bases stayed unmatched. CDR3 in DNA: TGTGCCAGCAGTGTTACAGGGGACTACGAGCAGTACTTC. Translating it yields CASSVTGDYEQYF.

CDR3 nucleotides: TGCGCCAGCAGCCCCAGCGGGAGGGCCGAATACGAGCAGTACTTC. Protein product: CASSPSGRAEYEQYF. The chain is built from TRBV5-1 and TRBJ2-7; 10 bases map to TRBD2. Trimming removed 4 bases from V and 4 bases from J; junction bases left unmatched: 8. This CDR3 is 15 amino acids long. Germline-derived CDR1 and CDR2 are SGHRS and YFSETQ.

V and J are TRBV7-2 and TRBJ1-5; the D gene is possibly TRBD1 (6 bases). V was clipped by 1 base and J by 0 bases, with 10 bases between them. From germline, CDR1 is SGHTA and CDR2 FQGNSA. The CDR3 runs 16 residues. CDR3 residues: CASSLGGHHSNQPQHF. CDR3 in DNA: TGTGCCAGCAGCTTAGGGGGACACCATAGCAATCAGCCCCAGCATTTT.

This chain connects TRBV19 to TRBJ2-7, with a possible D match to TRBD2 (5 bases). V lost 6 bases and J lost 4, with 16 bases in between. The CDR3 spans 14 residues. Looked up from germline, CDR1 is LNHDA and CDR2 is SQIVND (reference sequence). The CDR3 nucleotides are TGTGCCAGTAGAGAGGGTGCCGCGTCTTACGAGCAGTACTTC. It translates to CASREGAASYEQYF.

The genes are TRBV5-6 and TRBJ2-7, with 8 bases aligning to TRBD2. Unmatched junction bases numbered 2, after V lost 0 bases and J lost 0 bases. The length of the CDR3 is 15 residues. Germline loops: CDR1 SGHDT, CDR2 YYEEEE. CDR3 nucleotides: TGTGCCAGCAGCTTGGAGGGACTAGTCTCCTACGAGCAGTACTTC. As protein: CASSLEGLVSYEQYF.

The CDR3 spells CASSGRDRSGELFF. The CDR3 nucleotides read TGTGCCAGCAGCGGGAGGGACAGGTCCGGGGAGCTGTTTTTT. This chain connects TRBV5-4 to TRBJ2-2, with D maybe TRBD1 (8 bases). This CDR3 has 14 amino acids. CDR1 and CDR2 (germline): SGHNT, YYREEE (reference sequence). Trimming removed 4 bases at V and 6 bases at J, with 13 bases between. The full variable domain, in which reference TRBV5-4 and TRBJ2-2 provide the parts outside the CDR3, is ETGVTQSPTHLIKTRGQQVTLRCSSQSGHNTVSWYQQALGQGPQFIFQYYREEENGRGNFPPRFSGLQFPNYSSELNVNALELDDSALYLCASSGRDRSGELFFGEGSRLTVL.

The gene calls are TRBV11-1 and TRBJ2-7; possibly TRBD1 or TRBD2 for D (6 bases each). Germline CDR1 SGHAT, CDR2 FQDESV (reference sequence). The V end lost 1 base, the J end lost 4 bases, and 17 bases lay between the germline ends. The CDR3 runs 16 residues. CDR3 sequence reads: CASSLEAGGASYEQYF. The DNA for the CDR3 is TGTGCCAGCAGCTTAGAGGCCGGGGGCGCATCGTACGAGCAGTACTTC.

DNA of the CDR3: TGTGCCAGCAGCCAAGACGGGGGCCCTCTCTACGAGCAGTACTTC. Its protein product is CASSQDGGPLYEQYF. The J gene is TRBJ2-7, the V gene TRBV4-2, with D tentatively TRBD1 or TRBD2 (6 bases each). Trimming took 0 bases from V and 3 from J, leaving 12 bases between them. Looked up from germline, CDR1 is LGHNA and CDR2 is YNFKEQ. The CDR3 extends over 15 amino acids.

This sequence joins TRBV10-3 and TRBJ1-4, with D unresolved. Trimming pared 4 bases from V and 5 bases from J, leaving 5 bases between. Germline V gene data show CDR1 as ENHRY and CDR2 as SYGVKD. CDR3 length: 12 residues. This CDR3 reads CAISVENEKLFF. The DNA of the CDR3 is TGTGCCATCAGTGTTGAAAATGAAAAACTGTTTTTT.

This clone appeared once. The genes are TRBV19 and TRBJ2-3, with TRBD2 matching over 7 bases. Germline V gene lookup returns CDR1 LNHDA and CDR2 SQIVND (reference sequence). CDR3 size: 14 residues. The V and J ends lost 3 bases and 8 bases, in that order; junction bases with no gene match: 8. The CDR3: CASSIGGTAGTQYF. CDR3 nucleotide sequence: TGTGCCAGTAGTATCGGGGGGACGGCGGGTACGCAGTATTTT.

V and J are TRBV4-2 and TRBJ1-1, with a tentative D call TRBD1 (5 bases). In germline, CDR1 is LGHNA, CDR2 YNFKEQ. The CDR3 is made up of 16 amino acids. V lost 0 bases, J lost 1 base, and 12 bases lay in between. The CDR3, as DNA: TGTGCCAGCAGCCAAGATAGTCGGGGGACGAACACTGAAGCTTTCTTT. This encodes CASSQDSRGTNTEAFF.